Given below is one T cell receptor beta chain in context. The sample originates from a study of molecular identifiers for immune sequencing clone quantification. The CDR3 covers 13 residues. Germline V gene lookup returns CDR1 SGDLS and CDR2 YYNGEE. V lost 4 bases and J 11 bases, leaving 18 bases between the germline ends. TCRdb processed the PCR reads anew with MiXCR; each CDR3 protein has one entry. This table has 460,000 or so distinct CDR3 sequences, approximately 25% appearing once. The sequence was collected from a human donor in good health. Some libraries in this study had Jurkat cell RNA spiked in. The sample was naive CD8+ T cells from blood, with Jurkat cell RNA spiked in. Subset specified: FACS-sorted CD8+CD4-CCR7+CD45RA+ naive T cells. The V gene is TRBV9, the J gene TRBJ1-1; the D gene is possibly TRBD1 (5 bases). The CDR3 loop is CASSPGTDTEAFF. CDR3 nucleotides: TGTGCCAGCAGCCCTGGGACGGACACCGAGGCTTTCTTT.